The T cell receptor (beta chain) under discussion was sequenced for a study of blood T cell repertoires in COVID-19. Study-level background: Spain, Italy and the United States supplied samples that represented acute and convalescent COVID-19. In each case, the material was cDNA or gDNA derived from T cells, B-cell-depleted T cells, or PBMCs.

Per the study methods: By means of reference gene primer amplification, nucleated cell counts were estimated. The protocol was immunoSEQ multiplex PCR, while the TCRdb copy is restricted to in-frame clones and leaves out a portion. V and J calls and clone size come straight from that table; D and trimming were deduced from the DNA. The sample lists 77,000 or so clones, more than 80% occurring once. V dropped 6 bases and J dropped 1 base, with 21 bases sitting between them. Germline values: CDR1 MGHDK, CDR2 SYGVNS. The CDR3 consists of 17 residues. This chain connects TRBV25-1 to TRBJ1-1; D gene unclear. This sequence originates from an elderly man with acute or convalescent COVID-19. The specimen sequenced was peripheral blood. The CDR3 nucleotides read TGTGCCAGCAGCCCGTTAGCGGTCCGTCAGAAGAACACTGAAGCTTTCTTT. Protein sequence: CASSPLAVRQKNTEAFF.